Here is one T cell receptor (beta chain) with its context. Researchers made TCR beta libraries by using iRepertoire HTBI primers and running Arm-PCR on CDR3 regions. A single record per CDR3 protein comes from TCRdb applying MiXCR to the multiplex PCR reads. The repertoire consists of fewer than 650,000 distinct CDR3 sequences, with 16% occurring once and the leading ten covering more than 15%. This record comes from a study of regulatory T cells in long-lasting Graves disease. This CDR3 comprises 16 residues. Per germline, CDR1 LGHDT and CDR2 YNNKEL (reference sequence). Trimming took 3 bases from V and 9 from J; bases not matched to a gene: 8. Noted time point: newly diagnosed GD, antithyroid drugs for less than 3 months. PBMC RNA was the source of the TCR library. The EDTA tubes were filled with around 9.1 milliliters of drawn peripheral blood. These data also formed part of another study, on T cells in Graves' hyperthyroidism and ophthalmopathy.

The sequence was obtained from a woman between 25 and 40 years old with Graves disease. The source material was peripheral blood mononuclear cells (PBMCs), sampled at new diagnosis, from a patient treated with antithyroid drugs. The genes are TRBV3-1 and TRBJ1-6, with 10 positions matching TRBD1. The CDR3 reads CASSHNDRGRGSPLHF. In nucleotides, the CDR3 is TGTGCCAGCAGCCATAACGACAGGGGGCGAGGTTCACCCCTCCACTTT.